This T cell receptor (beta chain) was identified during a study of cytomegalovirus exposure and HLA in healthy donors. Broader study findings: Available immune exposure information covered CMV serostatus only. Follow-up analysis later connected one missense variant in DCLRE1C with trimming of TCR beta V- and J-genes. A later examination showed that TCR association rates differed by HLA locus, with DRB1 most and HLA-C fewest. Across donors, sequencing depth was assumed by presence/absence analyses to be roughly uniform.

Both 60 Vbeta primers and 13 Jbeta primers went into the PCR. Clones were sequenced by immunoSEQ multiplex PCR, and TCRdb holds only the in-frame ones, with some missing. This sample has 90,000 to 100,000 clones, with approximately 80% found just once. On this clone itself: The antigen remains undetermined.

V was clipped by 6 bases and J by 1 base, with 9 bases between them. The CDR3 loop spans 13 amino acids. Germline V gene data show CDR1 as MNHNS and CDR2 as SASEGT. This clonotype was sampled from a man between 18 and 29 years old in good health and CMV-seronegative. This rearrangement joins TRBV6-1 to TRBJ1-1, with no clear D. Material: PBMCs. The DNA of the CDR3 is TGTGCCAGCAGCCAACAGTCGAACACTGAAGCTTTCTTT. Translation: CASSQQSNTEAFF.